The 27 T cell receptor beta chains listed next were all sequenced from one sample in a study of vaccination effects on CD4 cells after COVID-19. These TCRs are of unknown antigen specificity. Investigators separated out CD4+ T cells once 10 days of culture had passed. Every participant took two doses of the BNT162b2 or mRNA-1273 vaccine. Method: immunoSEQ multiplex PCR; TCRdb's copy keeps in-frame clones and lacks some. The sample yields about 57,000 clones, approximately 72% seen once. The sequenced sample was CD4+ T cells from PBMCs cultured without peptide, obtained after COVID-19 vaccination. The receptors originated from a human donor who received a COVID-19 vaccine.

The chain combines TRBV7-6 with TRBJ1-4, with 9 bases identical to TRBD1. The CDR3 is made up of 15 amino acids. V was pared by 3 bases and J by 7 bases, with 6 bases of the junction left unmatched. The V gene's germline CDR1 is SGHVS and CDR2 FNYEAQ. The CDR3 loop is CASSFAGQGSEKLFF. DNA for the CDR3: TGTGCCAGCAGCTTTGCCGGACAGGGGAGTGAAAAACTGTTTTTT. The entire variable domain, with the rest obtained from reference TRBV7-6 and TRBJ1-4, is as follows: GAGVSQSPRYKVTKRGQDVALRCDPISGHVSLYWYRQALGQGPEFLTYFNYEAQQDKSGLPNDRFSAERPEGSISTLTIQRTEQRDSAMYRCASSFAGQGSEKLFFGSGTQLSVL.

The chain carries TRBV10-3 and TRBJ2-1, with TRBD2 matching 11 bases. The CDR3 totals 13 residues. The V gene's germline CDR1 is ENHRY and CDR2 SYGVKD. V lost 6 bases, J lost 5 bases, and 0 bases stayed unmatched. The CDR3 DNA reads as TGTGCCATCAGGGGACTAGCGGACAATGAGCAGTTCTTC. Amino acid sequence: CAIRGLADNEQFF.

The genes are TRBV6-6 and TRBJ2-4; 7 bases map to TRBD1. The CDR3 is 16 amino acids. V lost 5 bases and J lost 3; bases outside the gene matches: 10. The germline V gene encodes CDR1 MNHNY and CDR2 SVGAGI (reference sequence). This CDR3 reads CASSPIMGQFKNIQYF. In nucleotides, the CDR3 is TGTGCCAGCAGTCCCATTATGGGACAGTTCAAAAACATTCAGTACTTC.

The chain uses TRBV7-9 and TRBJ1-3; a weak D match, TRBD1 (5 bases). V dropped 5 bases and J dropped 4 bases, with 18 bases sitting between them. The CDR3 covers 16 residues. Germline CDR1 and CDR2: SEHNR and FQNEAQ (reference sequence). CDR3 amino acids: CASSPPPGIRGNTIYF. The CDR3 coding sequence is TGTGCCAGCAGCCCGCCGCCAGGGATCCGCGGAAACACCATATATTTT.

The CDR3 DNA reads TGTGCCACCAGCAGAGAAGCCGGGGGGCGTATTCAGTACTTC. This translates into CATSREAGGRIQYF. The chain uses TRBV15 and TRBJ2-4, with D possibly matching TRBD2 (7 bases). CDR1 is LNHNV, CDR2 YYDKDF, per germline (reference sequence). V was clipped by 0 bases and J by 10 bases, with 13 bases between them. The CDR3 has 14 residues.

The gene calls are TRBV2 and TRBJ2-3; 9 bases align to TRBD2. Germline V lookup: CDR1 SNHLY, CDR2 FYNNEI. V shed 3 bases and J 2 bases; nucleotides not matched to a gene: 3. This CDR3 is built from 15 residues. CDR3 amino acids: CASSDRLADTDTQYF. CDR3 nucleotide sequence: TGTGCCAGCAGTGATCGACTAGCGGACACAGATACGCAGTATTTT.

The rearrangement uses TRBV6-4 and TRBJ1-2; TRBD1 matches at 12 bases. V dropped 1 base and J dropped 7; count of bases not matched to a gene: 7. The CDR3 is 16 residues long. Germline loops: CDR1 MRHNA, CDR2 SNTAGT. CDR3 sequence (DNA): TGTGCCAGCAGTGACTACCCGGGACAGGGGGCTTCTGGCTACACCTTC. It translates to CASSDYPGQGASGYTF.

CDR3 DNA sequence: TGTGCCAGCAGTCCCGGGACGGTGAACACTGAAGCTTTCTTT. It yields the protein CASSPGTVNTEAFF. V is TRBV7-2 and J is TRBJ1-1, with D perhaps TRBD1 (5 bases). Trimming stripped 6 bases from V and 0 bases from J, with 11 bases between. The germline V gene has CDR1 SGHTA and CDR2 FQGNSA. This CDR3 contains 14 residues.

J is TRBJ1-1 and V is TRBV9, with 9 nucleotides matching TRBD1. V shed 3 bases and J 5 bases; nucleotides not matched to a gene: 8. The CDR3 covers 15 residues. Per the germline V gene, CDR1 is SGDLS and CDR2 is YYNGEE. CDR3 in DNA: TGTGCCAGCAGCGCCGGGACAGGGACGCCAACTGAAGCTTTCTTT. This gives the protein CASSAGTGTPTEAFF. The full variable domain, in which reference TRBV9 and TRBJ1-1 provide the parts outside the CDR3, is DSGVTQTPKHLITATGQRVTLRCSPRSGDLSVYWYQQSLDQGLQFLIQYYNGEERAKGNILERFSAQQFPDLHSELNLSSLELGDSALYFCASSAGTGTPTEAFFGQGTRLTVV.

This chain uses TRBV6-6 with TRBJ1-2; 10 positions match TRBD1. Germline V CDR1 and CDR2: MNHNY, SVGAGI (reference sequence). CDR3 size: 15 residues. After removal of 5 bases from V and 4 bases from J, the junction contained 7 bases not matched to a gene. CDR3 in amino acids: CASSMGRQGAYGYTF. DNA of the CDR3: TGTGCCAGCAGTATGGGGAGACAGGGGGCCTATGGCTACACCTTC.

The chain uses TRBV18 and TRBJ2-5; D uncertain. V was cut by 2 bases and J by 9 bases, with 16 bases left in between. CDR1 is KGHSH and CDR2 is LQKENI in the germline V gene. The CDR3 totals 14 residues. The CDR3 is CASSPAQEPPAQYF. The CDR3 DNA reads TGTGCCAGCTCACCAGCTCAGGAGCCTCCGGCCCAGTACTTC.

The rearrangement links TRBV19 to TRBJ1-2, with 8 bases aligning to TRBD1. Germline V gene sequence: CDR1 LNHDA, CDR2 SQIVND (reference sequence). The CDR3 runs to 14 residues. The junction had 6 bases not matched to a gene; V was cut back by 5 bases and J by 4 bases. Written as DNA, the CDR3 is TGTGCCAGTAGTGGCAGGGGGCGGTTCTATGGCTACACCTTC. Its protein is CASSGRGRFYGYTF.

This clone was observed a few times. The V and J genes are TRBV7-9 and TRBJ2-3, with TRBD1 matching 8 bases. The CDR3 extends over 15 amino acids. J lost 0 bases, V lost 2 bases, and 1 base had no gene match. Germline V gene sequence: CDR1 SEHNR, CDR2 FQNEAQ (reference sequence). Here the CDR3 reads CASSLNRGSTDTQYF. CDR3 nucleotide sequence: TGTGCCAGCAGCTTAAACAGGGGGAGCACAGATACGCAGTATTTT.

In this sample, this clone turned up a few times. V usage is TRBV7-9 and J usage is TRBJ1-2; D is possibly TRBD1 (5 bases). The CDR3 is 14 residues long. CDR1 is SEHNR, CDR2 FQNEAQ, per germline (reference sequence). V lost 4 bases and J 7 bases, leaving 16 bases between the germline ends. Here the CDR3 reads CASSSGVRVSGYTF. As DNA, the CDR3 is TGTGCCAGCAGCTCAGGAGTCAGGGTCTCTGGCTACACCTTC.

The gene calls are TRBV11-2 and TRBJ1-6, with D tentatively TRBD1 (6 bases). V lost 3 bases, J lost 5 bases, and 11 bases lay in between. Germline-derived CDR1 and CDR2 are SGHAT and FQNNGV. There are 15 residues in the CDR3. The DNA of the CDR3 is TGTGCCAGCAGCTTCGAGACAGGAGATAATTCACCCCTCCACTTT. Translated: CASSFETGDNSPLHF.

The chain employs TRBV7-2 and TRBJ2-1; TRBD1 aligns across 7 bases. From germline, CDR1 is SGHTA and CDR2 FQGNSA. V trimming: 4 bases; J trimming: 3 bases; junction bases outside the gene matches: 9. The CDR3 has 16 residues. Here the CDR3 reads CASSSSGGAHYNEQFF. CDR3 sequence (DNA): TGTGCCAGCAGCTCCTCAGGGGGTGCCCACTACAATGAGCAGTTCTTC.

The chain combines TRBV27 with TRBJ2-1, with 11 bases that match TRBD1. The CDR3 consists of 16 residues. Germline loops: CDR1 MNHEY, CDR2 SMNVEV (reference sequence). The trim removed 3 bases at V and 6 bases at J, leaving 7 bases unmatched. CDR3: CASSFLRDRGTNEQFF. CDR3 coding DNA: TGTGCCAGCAGTTTCCTCCGGGACAGGGGGACCAATGAGCAGTTCTTC.

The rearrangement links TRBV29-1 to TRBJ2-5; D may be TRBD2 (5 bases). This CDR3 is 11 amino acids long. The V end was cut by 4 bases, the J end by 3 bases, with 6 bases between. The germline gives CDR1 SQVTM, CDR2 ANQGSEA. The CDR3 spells CSVGGKETQYF. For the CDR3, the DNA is TGCAGCGTTGGAGGGAAAGAGACCCAGTACTTC.

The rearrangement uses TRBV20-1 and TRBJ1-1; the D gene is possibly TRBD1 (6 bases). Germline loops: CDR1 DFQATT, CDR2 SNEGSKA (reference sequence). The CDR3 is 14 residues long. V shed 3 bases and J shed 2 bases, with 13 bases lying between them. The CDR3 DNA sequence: TGCAGTGCTAGTGGGGGCCAACTCAACACTGAAGCTTTCTTT. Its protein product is CSASGGQLNTEAFF.

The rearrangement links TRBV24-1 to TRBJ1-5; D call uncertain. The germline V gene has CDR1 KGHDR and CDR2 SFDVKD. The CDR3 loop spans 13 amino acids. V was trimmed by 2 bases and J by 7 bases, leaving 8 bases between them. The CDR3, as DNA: TGTGCCACCAGTGATTCCGACATACAGCCCCAGCATTTT. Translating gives CATSDSDIQPQHF.

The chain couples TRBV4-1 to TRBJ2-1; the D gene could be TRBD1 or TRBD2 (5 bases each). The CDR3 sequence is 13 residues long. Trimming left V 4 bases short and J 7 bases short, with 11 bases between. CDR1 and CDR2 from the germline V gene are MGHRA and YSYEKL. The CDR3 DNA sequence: TGCGCCAGCAGCCCTTTTTGGGGGAATGAGCAGTTCTTC. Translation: CASSPFWGNEQFF.

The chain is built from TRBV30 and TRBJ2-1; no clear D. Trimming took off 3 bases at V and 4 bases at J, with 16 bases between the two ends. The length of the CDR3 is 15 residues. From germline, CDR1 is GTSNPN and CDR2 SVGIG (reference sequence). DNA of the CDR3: TGTGCCTGGAGGAAACCCTATACTCAATACAATGAGCAGTTCTTC. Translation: CAWRKPYTQYNEQFF. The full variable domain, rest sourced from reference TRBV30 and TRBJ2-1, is SQTIHQWPATLVQPVGSPLSLECTVEGTSNPNLYWYRQAAGRGLQLLFYSVGIGQISSEVPQNLSASRPQDRQFILSSKKLLLSDSGFYLCAWRKPYTQYNEQFFGPGTRLTVL.

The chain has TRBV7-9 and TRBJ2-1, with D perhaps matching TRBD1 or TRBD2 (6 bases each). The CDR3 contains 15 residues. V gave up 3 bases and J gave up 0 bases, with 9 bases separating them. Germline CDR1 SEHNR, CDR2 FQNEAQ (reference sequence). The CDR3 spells CASSLGGGSYNEQFF. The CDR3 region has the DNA TGTGCCAGCAGCTTGGGGGGCGGCTCCTACAATGAGCAGTTCTTC.

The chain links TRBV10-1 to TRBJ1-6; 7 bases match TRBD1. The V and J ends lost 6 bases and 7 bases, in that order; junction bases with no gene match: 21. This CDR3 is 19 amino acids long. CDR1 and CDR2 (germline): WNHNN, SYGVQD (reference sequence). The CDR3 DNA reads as TGCGCCAGCAGCGCCTTCCAGGGGGTGGTAGTAGGTTTGAATTCACCCCTCCACTTT. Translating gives CASSAFQGVVVGLNSPLHF.

The CDR3 DNA follows: TGTGCCAGCAGCCGCAACAGGGGCGAGCAGTACTTC. Translating it yields CASSRNRGEQYF. This rearrangement joins TRBV12-3 or TRBV12-4 to TRBJ2-7; 7 nucleotides agree with TRBD1. CDR3 length: 12 amino acids. The V and J ends lost 6 bases and 6 bases, in that order; junction bases with no gene match: 5.

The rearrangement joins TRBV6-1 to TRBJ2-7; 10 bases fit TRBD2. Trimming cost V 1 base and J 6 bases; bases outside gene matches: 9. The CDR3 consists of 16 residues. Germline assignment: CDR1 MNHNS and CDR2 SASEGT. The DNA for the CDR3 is TGTGCCAGCAGTGAAGGGCTAGCGGGGGCCCGTTCCGAGCAGTACTTC. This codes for CASSEGLAGARSEQYF.

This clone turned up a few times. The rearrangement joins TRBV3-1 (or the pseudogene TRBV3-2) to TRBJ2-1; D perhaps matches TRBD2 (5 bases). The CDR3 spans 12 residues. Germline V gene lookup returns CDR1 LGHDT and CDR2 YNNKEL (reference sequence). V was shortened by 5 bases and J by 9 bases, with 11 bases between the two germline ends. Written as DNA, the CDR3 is TGTGCCAGCAGCTTTTCACGGGGTGAGCAGTTCTTC. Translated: CASSFSRGEQFF.